This T cell receptor beta chain was documented in a study of cytomegalovirus exposure and HLA in healthy donors. General study results and limits: A few CMV-associated chains were confirmed in vitro to be specific for CMV antigens. Cytomegalovirus status, reportedly, was diagnosed with high specificity and sensitivity by the classifier.

Measured with immunoSEQ multiplex PCR; TCRdb has only the in-frame clones, and not every one. The sample records 100,000 to 150,000 clones, 89% being singletons. CDR1 and CDR2 from the germline V gene are SGHVS and FQNEAQ. This CDR3 has 15 amino acids. V was pared by 1 base and J by 0 bases, with 9 bases between. This clone was observed a single time. Its antigen is unidentified. This chain links TRBV7-8 with TRBJ1-1; a possible D gene is TRBD1 (5 bases). This TCR was sampled from a young woman in good health and CMV-seronegative. What was sequenced was PBMCs. CDR3 sequence reads: CASSLGGAVNTEAFF. DNA of the CDR3: TGTGCCAGCAGCTTAGGTGGGGCTGTGAACACTGAAGCTTTCTTT.